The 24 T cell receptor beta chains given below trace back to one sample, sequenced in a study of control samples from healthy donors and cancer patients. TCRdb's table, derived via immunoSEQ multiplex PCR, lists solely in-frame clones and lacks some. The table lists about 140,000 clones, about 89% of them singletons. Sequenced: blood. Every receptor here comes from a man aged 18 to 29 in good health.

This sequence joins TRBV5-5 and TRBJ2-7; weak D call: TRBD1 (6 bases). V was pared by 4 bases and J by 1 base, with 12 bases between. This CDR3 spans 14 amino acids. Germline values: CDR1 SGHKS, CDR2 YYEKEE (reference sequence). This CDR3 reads CASSPGTLSYEQYF. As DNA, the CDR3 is TGTGCCAGCAGCCCCGGGACACTTTCCTACGAGCAGTACTTC.

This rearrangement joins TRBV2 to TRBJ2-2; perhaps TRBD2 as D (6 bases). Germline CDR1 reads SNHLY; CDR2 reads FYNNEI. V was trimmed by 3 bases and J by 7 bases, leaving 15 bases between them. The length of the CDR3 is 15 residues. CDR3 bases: TGTGCCAGCAGTGACCGGGGGAGTCCGGTCGGGGAGCTGTTTTTT. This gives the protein CASSDRGSPVGELFF.

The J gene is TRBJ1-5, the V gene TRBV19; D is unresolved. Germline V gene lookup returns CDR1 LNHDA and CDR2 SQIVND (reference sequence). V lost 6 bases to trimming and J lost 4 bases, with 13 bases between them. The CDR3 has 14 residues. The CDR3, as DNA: TGTGCCAGTAGCGACGGACGATATAATCAGCCCCAGCATTTT. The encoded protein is CASSDGRYNQPQHF.

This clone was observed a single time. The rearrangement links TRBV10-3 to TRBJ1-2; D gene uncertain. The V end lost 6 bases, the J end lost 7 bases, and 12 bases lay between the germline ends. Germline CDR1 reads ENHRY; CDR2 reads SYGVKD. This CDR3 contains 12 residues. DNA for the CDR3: TGTGCCATCAGGGACGGAAGCGGTGGCTACACCTTC. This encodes CAIRDGSGGYTF.

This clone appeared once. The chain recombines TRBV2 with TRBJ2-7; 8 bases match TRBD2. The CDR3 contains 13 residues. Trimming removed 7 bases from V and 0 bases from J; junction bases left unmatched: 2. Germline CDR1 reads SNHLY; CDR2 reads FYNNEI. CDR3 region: CASNSGDSYEQYF. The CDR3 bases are TGTGCCAGCAATAGCGGGGACTCCTACGAGCAGTACTTC.

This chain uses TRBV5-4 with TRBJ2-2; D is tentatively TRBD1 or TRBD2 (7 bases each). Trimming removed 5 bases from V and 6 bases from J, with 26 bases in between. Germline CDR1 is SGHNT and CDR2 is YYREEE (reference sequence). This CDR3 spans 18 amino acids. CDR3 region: CASSTHPRGGRKAGELFF. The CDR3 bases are TGTGCCAGCAGTACACATCCCAGGGGGGGGCGCAAGGCCGGGGAGCTGTTTTTT.

CDR3 in amino acids: CAWSGVSSGYFTGELFF. The CDR3 DNA follows: TGTGCCTGGAGTGGGGTCTCTAGCGGATACTTCACCGGGGAGCTGTTTTTT. The chain combines TRBV30 with TRBJ2-2; TRBD2 matches at 7 bases. Losses at the gene ends were 1 base for V and 4 bases for J; bases not matched to a gene: 12. CDR1 is GTSNPN and CDR2 is SVGIG in the germline V gene (reference sequence). This CDR3 has 17 residues.

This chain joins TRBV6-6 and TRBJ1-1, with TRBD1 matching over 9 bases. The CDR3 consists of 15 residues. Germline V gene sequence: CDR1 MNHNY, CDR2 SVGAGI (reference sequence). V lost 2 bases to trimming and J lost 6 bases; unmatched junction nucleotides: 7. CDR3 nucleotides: TGTGCCAGCAGTTACGGGACAGGGTTTGTCTCTGAAGCTTTCTTT. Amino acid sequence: CASSYGTGFVSEAFF.

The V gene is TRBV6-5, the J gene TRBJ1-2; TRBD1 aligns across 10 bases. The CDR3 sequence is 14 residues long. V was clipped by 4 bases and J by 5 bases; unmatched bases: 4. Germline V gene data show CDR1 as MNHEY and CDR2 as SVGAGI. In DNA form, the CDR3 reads TGTGCCAGCAGTTCGACAGGGGGCGGGTATGGCTACACCTTC. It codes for CASSSTGGGYGYTF.

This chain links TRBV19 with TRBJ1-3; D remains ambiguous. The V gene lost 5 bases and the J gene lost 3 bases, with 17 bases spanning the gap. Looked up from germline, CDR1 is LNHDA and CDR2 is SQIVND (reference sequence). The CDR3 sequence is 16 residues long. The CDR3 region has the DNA TGTGCCAGTAGTCACGCCTCCGCGACCCTTGGAAACACCATATATTTT. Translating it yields CASSHASATLGNTIYF.

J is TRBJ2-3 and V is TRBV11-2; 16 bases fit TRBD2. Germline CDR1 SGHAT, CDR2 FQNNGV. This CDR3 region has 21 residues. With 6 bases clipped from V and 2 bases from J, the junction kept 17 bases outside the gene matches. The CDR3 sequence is CASSYFPGTSGGAPLTDTQYF. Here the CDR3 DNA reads TGTGCCAGCAGTTACTTTCCCGGGACTAGCGGGGGGGCCCCCCTCACAGATACGCAGTATTTT.

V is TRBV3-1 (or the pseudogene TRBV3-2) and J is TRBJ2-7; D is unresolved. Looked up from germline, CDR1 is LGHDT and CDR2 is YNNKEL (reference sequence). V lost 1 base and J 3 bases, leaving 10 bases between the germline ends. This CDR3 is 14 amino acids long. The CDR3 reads CASSQVRRNYEQYF. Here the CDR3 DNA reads TGTGCCAGCAGCCAAGTTAGACGGAACTACGAGCAGTACTTC.

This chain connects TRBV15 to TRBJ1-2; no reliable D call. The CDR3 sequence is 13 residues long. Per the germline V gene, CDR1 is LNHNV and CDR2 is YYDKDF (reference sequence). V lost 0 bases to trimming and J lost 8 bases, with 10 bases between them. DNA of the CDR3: TGTGCCACCAGCAGAGATCCGGTTGGAGGCTACACCTTC. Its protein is CATSRDPVGGYTF.

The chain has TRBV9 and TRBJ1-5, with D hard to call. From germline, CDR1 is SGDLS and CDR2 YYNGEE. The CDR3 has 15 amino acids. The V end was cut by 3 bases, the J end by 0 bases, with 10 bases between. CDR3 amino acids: CASSADGHSNQPQHF. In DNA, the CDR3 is TGTGCCAGCAGCGCCGACGGTCATAGCAATCAGCCCCAGCATTTT.

The CDR3 loop is CASSPAFYGYTF. For the CDR3, the DNA is TGTGCCAGCAGTCCGGCCTTCTATGGCTACACCTTC. The chain joins TRBV28 to TRBJ1-2; D unclear. The V end was cut by 5 bases, the J end by 4 bases, with 8 bases between. This CDR3 has 12 residues. Germline assignment: CDR1 MDHEN and CDR2 SYDVKM.

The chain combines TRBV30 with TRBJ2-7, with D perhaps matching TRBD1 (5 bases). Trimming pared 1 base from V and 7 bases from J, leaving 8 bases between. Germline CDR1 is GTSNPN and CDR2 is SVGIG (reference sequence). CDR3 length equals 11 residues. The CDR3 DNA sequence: TGTGCCTGGAGTGGATACAGGGAGCAGTACTTC. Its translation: CAWSGYREQYF.

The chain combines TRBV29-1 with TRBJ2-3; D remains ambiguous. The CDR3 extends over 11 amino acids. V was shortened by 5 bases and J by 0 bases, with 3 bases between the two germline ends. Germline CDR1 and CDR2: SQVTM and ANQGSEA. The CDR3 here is CSVRSTDTQYF. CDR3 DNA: TGCAGCGTTCGGAGCACAGATACGCAGTATTTT.

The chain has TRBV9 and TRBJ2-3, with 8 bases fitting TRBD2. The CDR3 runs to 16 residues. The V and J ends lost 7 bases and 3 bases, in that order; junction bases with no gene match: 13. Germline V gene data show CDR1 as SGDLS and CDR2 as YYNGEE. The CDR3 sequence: CASPRGSGGRTDTQYF. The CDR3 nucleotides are TGTGCCAGCCCTCGAGGGAGCGGGGGAAGGACAGATACGCAGTATTTT.

The CDR3 DNA reads as TGTGCCAGCAGCTTTGCCCTGGCTTGGACTAGCGGGGGGGACTACGAGCAGTACTTC. Translation gives CASSFALAWTSGGDYEQYF. The J gene is TRBJ2-7, the V gene TRBV11-2; 15 bases map to TRBD2. Germline V lookup: CDR1 SGHAT, CDR2 FQNNGV. This CDR3 spans 19 amino acids. Trimming removed 3 bases from V and 3 bases from J; junction bases left unmatched: 12. Supplemented by reference TRBV11-2 and TRBJ2-7, the full variable domain reads EAGVAQSPRYKIIEKRQSVAFWCNPISGHATLYWYQQILGQGPKLLIQFQNNGVVDDSQLPKDRFSAERLKGVDSTLKIQPAKLEDSAVYLCASSFALAWTSGGDYEQYFGPGTRLTVT.

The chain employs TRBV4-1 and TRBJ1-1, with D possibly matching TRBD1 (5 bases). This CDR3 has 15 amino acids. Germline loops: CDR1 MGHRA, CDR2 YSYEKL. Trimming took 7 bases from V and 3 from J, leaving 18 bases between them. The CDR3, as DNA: TGCGCCAGCATAGGGCTCGACGACAGATACACTGAAGCTTTCTTT. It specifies CASIGLDDRYTEAFF.

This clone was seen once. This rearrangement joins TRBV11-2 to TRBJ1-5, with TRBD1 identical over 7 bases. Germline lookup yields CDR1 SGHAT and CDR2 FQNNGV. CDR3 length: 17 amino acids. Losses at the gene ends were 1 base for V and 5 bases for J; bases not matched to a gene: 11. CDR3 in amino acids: CASSLGGQATSDQPQHF. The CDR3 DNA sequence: TGTGCCAGCAGCTTAGGAGGACAGGCGACCTCCGATCAGCCCCAGCATTTT.

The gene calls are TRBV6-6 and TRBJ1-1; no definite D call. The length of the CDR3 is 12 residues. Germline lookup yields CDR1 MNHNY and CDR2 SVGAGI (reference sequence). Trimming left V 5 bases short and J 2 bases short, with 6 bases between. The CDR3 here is CASSQGNTEAFF. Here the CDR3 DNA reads TGTGCCAGCAGTCAAGGCAACACTGAAGCTTTCTTT.

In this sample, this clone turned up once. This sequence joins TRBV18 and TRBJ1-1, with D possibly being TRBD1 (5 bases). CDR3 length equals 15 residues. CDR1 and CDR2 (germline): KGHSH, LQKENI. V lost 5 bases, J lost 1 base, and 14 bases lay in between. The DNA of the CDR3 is TGTGCCAGCTCAAAAAGGGACGGCTCGAACACTGAAGCTTTCTTT. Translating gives CASSKRDGSNTEAFF.

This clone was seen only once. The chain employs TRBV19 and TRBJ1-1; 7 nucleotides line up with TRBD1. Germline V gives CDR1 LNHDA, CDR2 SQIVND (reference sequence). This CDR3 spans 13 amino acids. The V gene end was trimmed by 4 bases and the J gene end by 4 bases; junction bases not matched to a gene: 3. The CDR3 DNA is TGTGCCAGTAGTAGCACAGGGGCCACTGAAGCTTTCTTT. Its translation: CASSSTGATEAFF.